This T cell receptor beta chain was found in a study of T-cell memory formation after mild COVID-19. This clonotype was counted between two and nine times. As yet, its antigen is unknown. Points from the study as a whole: For contracting clones, CD4+ ones sat mainly in CM and EM, CD8+ in EMRA.

MiXCR, run by TCRdb on the 5' RACE reads, gives a single entry per CDR3 protein. Of 150,000 to 200,000 distinct CDR3 sequences in the sample, around 20% are singletons; the top ten hold more than 3%. The sequence was collected from a man aged 18 to 30 who had mild COVID-19 (a few samples of this study predate the infection). Cell type and time point are not known. Sequenced: PBMCs or a T cell subset sorted from them (not recorded which).

In DNA form, the CDR3 reads TGTGCCAGCCGTAATGCCGGGAGCAACACTGAAGCTTTCTTT. This codes for CASRNAGSNTEAFF. The chain employs TRBV12-3 or TRBV12-4 and TRBJ1-1, with D uncertain. The CDR3 totals 14 residues. V lost 8 bases and J 2 bases, leaving 15 bases between the germline ends.